This T cell receptor beta chain was profiled in a study of control samples from healthy donors and cancer patients. The V and J ends lost 3 bases and 1 base respectively, with 11 bases between them. This CDR3 region has 15 residues. Germline CDR1 reads MNHEY; CDR2 reads SMNVEV (reference sequence). Some clones are missing from TCRdb's copy, which holds only in-frame ones; the method was immunoSEQ multiplex PCR. The data show around 140,000 clones, around 92% seen once. The chain links TRBV27 to TRBJ2-3; tentatively, D is TRBD2 (7 bases). The clonotype was recovered from a young man in good health. Sequencing was carried out using blood. The CDR3 region has the DNA TGTGCCAGCAGTTTTTGGGGGGGCGGCACAGATACGCAGTATTTT. The encoded protein is CASSFWGGGTDTQYF.